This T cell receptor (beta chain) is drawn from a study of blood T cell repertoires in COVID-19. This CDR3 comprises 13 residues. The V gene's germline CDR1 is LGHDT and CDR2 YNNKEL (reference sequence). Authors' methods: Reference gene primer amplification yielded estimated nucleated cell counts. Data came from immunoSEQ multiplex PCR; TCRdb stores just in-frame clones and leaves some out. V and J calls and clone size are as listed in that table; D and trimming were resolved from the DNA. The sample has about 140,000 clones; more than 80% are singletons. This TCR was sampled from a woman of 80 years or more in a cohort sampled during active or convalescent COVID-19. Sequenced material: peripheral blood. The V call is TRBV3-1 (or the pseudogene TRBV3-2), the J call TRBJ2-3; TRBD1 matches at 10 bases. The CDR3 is CAATGGASDTQYF. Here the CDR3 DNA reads TGTGCAGCGACAGGGGGCGCATCAGATACGCAGTATTTT.